The entry below describes one T cell receptor beta chain. Its specificity is not known. Germline lookup yields CDR1 MNHEY and CDR2 SVGAGI. J lost 5 bases, V lost 6 bases, and 4 bases had no gene match. The CDR3 is 13 residues long. The data are from a study of cytomegalovirus exposure and HLA in healthy donors. General observations from the study: When a later analysis compared HLA-associated TCR beta chains with equally common others, the HLA-associated chains turned out to be more clonally expanded and to have lower generation probabilities. The listing of 150 or so TCR beta chains classed them as cytomegalovirus-associated.

PCR amplification relied on 60 Vbeta primers (plus 13 Jbeta primers). Assay: immunoSEQ multiplex PCR; the TCRdb copy retains only in-frame clones and omits some. This sample has over 50,000 clones; 75% to 85% occur once, and the top ten carry roughly 51%. The V call is TRBV6-5, the J call TRBJ2-7; 10 nucleotides align to TRBD1. The clonotype comes from a man between 45 and 60 years old in good health and CMV-seropositive. The material sequenced was PBMCs. The CDR3: CASSWTGGDEQYF. For the CDR3, the DNA is TGTGCCAGCAGCTGGACAGGGGGGGACGAGCAGTACTTC.